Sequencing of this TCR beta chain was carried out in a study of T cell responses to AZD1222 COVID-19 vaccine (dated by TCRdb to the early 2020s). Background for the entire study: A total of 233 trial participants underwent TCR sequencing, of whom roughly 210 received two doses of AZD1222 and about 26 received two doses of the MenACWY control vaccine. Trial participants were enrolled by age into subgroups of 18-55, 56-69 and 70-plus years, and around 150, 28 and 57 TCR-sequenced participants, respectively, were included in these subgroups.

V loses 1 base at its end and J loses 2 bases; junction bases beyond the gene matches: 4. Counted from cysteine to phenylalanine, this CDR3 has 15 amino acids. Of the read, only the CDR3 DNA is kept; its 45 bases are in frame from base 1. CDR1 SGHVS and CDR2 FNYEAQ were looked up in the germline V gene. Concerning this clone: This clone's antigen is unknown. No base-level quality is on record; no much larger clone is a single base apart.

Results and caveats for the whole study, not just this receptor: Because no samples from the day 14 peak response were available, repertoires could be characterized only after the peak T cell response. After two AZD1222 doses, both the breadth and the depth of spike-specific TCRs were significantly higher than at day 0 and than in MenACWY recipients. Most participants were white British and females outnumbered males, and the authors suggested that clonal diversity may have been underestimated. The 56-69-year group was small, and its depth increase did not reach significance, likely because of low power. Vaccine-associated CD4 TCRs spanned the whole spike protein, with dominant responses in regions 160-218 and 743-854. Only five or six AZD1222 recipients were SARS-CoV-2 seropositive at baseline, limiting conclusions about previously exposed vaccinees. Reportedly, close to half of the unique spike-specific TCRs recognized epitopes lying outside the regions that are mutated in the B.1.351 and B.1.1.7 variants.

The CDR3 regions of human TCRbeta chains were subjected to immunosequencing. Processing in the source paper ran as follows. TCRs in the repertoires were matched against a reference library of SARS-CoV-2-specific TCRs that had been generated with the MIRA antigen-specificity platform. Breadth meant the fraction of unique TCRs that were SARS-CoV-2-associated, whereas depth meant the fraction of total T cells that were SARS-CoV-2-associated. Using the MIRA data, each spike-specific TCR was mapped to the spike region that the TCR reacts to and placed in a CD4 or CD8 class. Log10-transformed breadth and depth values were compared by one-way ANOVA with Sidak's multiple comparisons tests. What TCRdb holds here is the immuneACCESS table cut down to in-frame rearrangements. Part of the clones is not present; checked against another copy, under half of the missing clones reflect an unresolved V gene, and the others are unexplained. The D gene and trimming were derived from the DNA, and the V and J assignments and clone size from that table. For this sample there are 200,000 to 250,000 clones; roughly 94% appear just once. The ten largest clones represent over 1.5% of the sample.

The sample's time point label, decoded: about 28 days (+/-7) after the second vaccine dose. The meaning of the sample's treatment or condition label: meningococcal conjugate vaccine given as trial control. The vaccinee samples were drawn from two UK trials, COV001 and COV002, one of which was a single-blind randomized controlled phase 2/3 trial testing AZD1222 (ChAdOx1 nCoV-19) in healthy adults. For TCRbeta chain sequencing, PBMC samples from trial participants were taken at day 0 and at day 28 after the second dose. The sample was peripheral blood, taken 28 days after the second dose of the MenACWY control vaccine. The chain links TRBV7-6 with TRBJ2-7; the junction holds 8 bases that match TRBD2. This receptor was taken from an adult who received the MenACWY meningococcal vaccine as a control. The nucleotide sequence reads TGTGCCAGCAGCTTAGGAGCGGGGGAAGCCTACGAGCAGTACTTC. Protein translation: CASSLGAGEAYEQYF.